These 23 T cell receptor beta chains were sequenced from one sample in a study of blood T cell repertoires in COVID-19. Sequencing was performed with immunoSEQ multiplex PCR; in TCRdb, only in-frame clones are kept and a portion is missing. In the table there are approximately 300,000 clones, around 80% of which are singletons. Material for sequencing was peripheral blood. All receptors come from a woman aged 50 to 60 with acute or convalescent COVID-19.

CDR3: CASTGQGLINYGYTF. The DNA of the CDR3 is TGTGCCAGCACCGGACAGGGACTGATAAACTATGGCTACACCTTC. The genes are TRBV2 and TRBJ1-2; 8 bases are a match to TRBD1. The CDR3 runs 15 residues. V gave up 7 bases and J gave up 2 bases; unmatched junction bases: 9. Germline loops: CDR1 SNHLY, CDR2 FYNNEI.

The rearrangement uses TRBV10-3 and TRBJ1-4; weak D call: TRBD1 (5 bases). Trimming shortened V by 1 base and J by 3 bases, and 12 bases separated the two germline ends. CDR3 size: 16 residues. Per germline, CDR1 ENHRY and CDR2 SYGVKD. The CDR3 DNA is TGTGCCATCAGTGAGTTAGGGGCGCATGCTAATGAAAAACTGTTTTTT. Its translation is CAISELGAHANEKLFF.

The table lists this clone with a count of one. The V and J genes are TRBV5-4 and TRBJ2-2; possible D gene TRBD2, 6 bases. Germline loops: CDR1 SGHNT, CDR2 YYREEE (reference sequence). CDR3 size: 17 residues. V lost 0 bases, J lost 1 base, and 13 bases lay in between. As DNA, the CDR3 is TGTGCCAGCAGCTTGGGGACTACCCCTGGGAACACCGGGGAGCTGTTTTTT. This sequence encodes CASSLGTTPGNTGELFF.

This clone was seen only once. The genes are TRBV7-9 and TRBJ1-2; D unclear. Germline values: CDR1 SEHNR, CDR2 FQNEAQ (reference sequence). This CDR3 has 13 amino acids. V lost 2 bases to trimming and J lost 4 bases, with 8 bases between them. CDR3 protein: CASSLPGSYGYTF. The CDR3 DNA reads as TGTGCCAGCAGCTTACCGGGATCCTATGGCTACACCTTC.

In DNA form, the CDR3 reads TGTGCCAGCTCACCAGGGCAGGACTCTAATGAGCAGTTCTTC. Its protein is CASSPGQDSNEQFF. The gene calls are TRBV18 and TRBJ2-1, with D possibly matching TRBD2 (5 bases). The CDR3 has 14 amino acids. CDR1 and CDR2 from the germline V gene are KGHSH and LQKENI. Trimming took 2 bases from V and 7 from J, leaving 12 bases between them. The variable domain in full, with the rest retrieved from reference TRBV18 and TRBJ2-1, is NAGVMQNPRHLVRRRGQEARLRCSPMKGHSHVYWYRQLPEEGLKFMVYLQKENIIDESGMPKERFSAEFPKEGPSILRIQQVVRGDSAAYFCASSPGQDSNEQFFGPGTRLTVL.

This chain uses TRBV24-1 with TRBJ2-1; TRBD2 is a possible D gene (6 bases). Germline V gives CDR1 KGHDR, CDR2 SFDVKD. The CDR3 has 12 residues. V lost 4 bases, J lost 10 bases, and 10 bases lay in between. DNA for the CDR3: TGTGCCACCAGTGACTATGGGGGGGAGCAGTTCTTC. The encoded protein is CATSDYGGEQFF.

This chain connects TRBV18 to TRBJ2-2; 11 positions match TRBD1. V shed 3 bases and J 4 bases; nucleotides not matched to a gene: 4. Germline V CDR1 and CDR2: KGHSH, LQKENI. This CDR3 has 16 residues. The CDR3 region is CASSPGQGALTGELFF. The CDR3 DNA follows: TGTGCCAGCTCACCTGGACAGGGGGCGCTCACCGGGGAGCTGTTTTTT.

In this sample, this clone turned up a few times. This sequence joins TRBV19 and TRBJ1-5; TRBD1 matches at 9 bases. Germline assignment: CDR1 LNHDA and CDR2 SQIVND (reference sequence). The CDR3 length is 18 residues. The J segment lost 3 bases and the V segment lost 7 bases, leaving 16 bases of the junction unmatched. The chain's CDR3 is CASNPTGTGSDSNQPQHF. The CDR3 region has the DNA TGTGCCAGTAACCCCACCGGGACAGGGTCCGACTCCAATCAGCCCCAGCATTTT.

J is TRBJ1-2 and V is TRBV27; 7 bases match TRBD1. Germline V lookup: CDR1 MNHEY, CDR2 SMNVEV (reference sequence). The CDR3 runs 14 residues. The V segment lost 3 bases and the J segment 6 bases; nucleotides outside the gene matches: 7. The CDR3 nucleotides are TGTGCCAGCAGTTTCCGCAGGGGGGTTGATGGCTACACCTTC. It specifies CASSFRRGVDGYTF.

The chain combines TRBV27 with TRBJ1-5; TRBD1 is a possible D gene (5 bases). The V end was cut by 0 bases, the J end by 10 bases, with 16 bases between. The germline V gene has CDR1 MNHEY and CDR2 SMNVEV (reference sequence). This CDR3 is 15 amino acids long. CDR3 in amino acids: CASSLSPQAGQPQHF. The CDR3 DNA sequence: TGTGCCAGCAGTTTATCACCCCAGGCAGGGCAACCCCAGCATTTT.

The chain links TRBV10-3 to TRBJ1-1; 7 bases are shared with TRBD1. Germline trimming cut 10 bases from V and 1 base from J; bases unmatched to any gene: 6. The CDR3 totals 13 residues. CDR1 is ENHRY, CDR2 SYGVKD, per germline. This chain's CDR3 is CATLRGANTEAFF. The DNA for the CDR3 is TGTGCCACACTCAGGGGGGCGAACACTGAAGCTTTCTTT.

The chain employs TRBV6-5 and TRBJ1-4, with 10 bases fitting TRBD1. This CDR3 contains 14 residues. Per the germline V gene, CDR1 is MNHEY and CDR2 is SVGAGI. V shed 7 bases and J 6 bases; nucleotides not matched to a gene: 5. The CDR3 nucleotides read TGTGCCAGCACGACAGGGGGCAAAGATGAAAAACTGTTTTTT. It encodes CASTTGGKDEKLFF.

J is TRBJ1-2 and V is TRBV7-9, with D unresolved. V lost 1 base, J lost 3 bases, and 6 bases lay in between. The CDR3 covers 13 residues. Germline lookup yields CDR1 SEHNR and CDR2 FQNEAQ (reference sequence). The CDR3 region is CASSLGAYYGYTF. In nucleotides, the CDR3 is TGTGCCAGCAGCTTAGGGGCGTACTATGGCTACACCTTC.

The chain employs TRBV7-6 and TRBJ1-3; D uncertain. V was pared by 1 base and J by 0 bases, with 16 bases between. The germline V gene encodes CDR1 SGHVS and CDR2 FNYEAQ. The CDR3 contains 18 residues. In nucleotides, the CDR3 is TGTGCCAGCAGCTTAGAGTCGGAGAGGCTCCTCTCTGGAAACACCATATATTTT. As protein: CASSLESERLLSGNTIYF.

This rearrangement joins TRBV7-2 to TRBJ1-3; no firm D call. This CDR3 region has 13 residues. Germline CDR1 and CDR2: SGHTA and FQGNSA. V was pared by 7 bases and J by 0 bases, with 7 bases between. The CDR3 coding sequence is TGTGCCAGCACCGCTATCTCTGGAAACACCATATATTTT. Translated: CASTAISGNTIYF.

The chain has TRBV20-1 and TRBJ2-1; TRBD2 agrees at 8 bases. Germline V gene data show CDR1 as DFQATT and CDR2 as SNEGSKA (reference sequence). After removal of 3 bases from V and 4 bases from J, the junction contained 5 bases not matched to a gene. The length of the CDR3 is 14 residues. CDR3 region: CSASGTRKYNEQFF. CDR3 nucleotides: TGCAGTGCTAGTGGGACTAGAAAATACAATGAGCAGTTCTTC.

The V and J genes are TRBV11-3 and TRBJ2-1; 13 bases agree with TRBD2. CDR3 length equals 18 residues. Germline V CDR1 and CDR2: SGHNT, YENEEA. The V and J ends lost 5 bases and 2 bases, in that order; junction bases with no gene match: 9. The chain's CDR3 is CASSPRGTSGRAYNEQFF. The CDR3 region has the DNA TGTGCCAGCAGCCCGAGGGGTACTAGCGGGAGGGCCTACAATGAGCAGTTCTTC.

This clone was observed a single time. The CDR3 region has the DNA TGTGCCAGCTCACCAGTAACAGGGATAAACACTGAAGCTTTCTTT. Protein: CASSPVTGINTEAFF. V is TRBV18 and J is TRBJ1-1, with D possibly matching TRBD1 (6 bases). There are 15 residues in the CDR3. The V gene lost 2 bases and the J gene lost 2 bases, with 12 bases spanning the gap. Per the germline V gene, CDR1 is KGHSH and CDR2 is LQKENI.

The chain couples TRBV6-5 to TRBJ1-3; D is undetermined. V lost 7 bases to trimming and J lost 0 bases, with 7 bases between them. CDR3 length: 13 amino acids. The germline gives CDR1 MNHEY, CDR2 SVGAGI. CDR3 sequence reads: CASMTRSGNTIYF. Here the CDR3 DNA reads TGTGCCAGCATGACACGCTCTGGAAACACCATATATTTT.

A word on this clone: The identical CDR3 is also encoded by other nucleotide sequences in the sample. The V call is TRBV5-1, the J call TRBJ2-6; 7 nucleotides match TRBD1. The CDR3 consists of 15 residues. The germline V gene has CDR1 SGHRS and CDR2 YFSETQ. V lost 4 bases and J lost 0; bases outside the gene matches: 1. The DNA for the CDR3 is TGCGCCAGCAGCGCAGGGGGCTCTGGGGCCAACGTCCTGACTTTC. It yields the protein CASSAGGSGANVLTF. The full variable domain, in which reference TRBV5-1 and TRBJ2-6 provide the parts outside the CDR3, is KAGVTQTPRYLIKTRGQQVTLSCSPISGHRSVSWYQQTPGQGLQFLFEYFSETQRNKGNFPGRFSGRQFSNSRSEMNVSTLELGDSALYLCASSAGGSGANVLTFGAGSRLTVL.

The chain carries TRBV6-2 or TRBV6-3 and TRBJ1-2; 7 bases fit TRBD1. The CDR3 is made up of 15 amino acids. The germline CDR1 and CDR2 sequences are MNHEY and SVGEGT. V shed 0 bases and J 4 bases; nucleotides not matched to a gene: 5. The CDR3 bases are TGTGCCAGCAGTTACTCGAAAGGGGGCGGCTATGGCTACACCTTC. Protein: CASSYSKGGGYGYTF.

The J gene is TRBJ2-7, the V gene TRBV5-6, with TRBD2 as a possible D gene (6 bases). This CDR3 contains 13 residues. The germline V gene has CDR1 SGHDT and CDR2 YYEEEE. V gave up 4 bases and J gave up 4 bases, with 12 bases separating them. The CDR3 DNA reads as TGTGCCAGCAGCGGAGGGGCCGCATACGAGCAGTACGTC. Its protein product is CASSGGAAYEQYV.

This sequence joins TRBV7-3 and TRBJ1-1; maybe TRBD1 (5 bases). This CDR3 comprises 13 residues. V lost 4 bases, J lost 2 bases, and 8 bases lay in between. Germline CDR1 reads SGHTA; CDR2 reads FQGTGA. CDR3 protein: CASSSDRNTEAFF. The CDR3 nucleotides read TGTGCCAGCAGCTCCGACAGAAACACTGAAGCTTTCTTT.